A selection of T cell receptor beta chains follows, all from one sample in a study of shared clonotypes between healthy human individuals. Profiled with immunoSEQ multiplex PCR; TCRdb holds only in-frame clones, not every one. The sample lists about 2 million clones; about 95% were seen once. The source material was naive CD8+ T cells sorted from blood. All receptors come from a man between 18 and 29 years old in good health. The CDR3 runs from the conserved cysteine through the conserved F or W. The order of the fields is D gene, V gene, clone size, J gene, CDR3 DNA, CDR3 protein. The D gene is left open where the match is weak. Clone size, where shown, is once, few, many, or a class for clones that have expanded.

-	TRBV19	-	TRBJ2-5	TGTGCCAGTAGTATCGACACAGAAGAGACCCAGTACTTC	CASSIDTEETQYF
-	TRBV7-9	-	TRBJ2-7	TGTGCCAGCAGCCCCACGGCGGGGGCGCTTTCCTCCTACGAGCAGTACTTC	CASSPTAGALSSYEQYF
TRBD2	TRBV9	-	TRBJ2-7	TGTGCCAGCAGCCAAAGGGGGAGCGGGAGTCTCTACGAGCAGTACTTC	CASSQRGSGSLYEQYF
-	TRBV6-5	-	TRBJ2-7	TGTGCCAGCAGCCAGGGCTTCTCCTACGAGCAGTACTTC	CASSQGFSYEQYF
TRBD2	TRBV7-8	-	TRBJ2-1	TGTGCCAGCAGCTTCTTAGCGGGAGGGAATGAGCAGTTCTTC	CASSFLAGGNEQFF
-	TRBV13	-	TRBJ2-7	TGTGCCAGCAGCCTGTCCTCCTACGAGCAGTACTTC	CASSLSSYEQYF
TRBD1	TRBV7-8	-	TRBJ2-3	TGTGCCAGCAGCATTGGGACAGGGAGCACAGATACGCAGTATTTT	CASSIGTGSTDTQYF
-	TRBV9	-	TRBJ2-7	TGTGCCAGCAGCGACCAAGACAGGCTACCCTACGAGCAGTACTTC	CASSDQDRLPYEQYF
-	TRBV11-2	-	TRBJ2-1	TGTGCCAGCAGCTTAGTAATCAATGAGCAGTTCTTC	CASSLVINEQFF
TRBD1	TRBV4-3	once	TRBJ2-6	TGCGCCAGCAGCCAAGGGACAGGGAGCTCTGGGGCCAACGTCCTGACTTTC	CASSQGTGSSGANVLTF
-	TRBV30	-	TRBJ2-6	TGTGCCTGGGCGGGGCCCTCCCCTTCTGGGGCCAACGTCCTGACTTTC	CAWAGPSPSGANVLTF
-	TRBV7-6	-	TRBJ2-1	TGTGCCAGCAGCTTAAACACAGGGAGCTACAATGAGCAGTTCTTC	CASSLNTGSYNEQFF
TRBD2	TRBV11-2	-	TRBJ2-7	TGTGCCAGCAGCTTAGCGGGACTAGCGGGATCTCACTTC	CASSLAGLAGSHF